A selection of T cell receptor beta chains follows, all from one sample in a study of shared clonotypes between healthy human individuals. Some clones are missing from TCRdb's copy, which holds only in-frame ones; the method was immunoSEQ multiplex PCR. The data show just over 2,000,000 clones, with just under 95% seen just once and 0.85% to 1.2% held by the top ten. What was sequenced was naive CD8+ T cells sorted from blood. The receptor set was obtained from a man aged 18 to 30 in good health. CDR3s leave out the opening cysteine and the closing phenylalanine or tryptophan. A clone size is listed for some rows: how often the clone was seen (once, few, many), or a class if it is expanded.

CDR3: ASSSGNYYEQY; J: TRBJ2-7; size: -; V: TRBV7-9
CDR3: ASSYIGQGARGYT; J: TRBJ1-2; size: few; V: TRBV28
CDR3: ASSVDPQGVQEKLF; J: TRBJ1-4; size: -; V: TRBV9
CDR3: ATSSTENTGELF; J: TRBJ2-2; size: -; V: TRBV15
CDR3: ASSLANFAGGQETQY; J: TRBJ2-5; size: -; V: TRBV7-6
CDR3: ASSVGGRPYEQY; J: TRBJ2-7; size: -; V: TRBV9
CDR3: ASRLTGLETQY; J: TRBJ2-5; size: -; V: TRBV7-9
CDR3: ASSLTPDPTDTQY; J: TRBJ2-3; size: -; V: TRBV7-9
CDR3: ASRGGRHYGYT; J: TRBJ1-2; size: -; V: TRBV6-5
CDR3: ASSNDRGLQETQY; J: TRBJ2-5; size: -; V: TRBV5-1
CDR3: ASSESGTDRQPQH; J: TRBJ1-5; size: -; V: TRBV6-1
CDR3: ASSEGETATYEQY; J: -; size: -; V: TRBV6-1
CDR3: ASSYSGEEDTQY; J: TRBJ2-3; size: -; V: TRBV6-5
CDR3: ASSESPSGTYEQY; J: TRBJ2-7; size: -; V: TRBV10-1
CDR3: AWSPQGKHEKLF; J: TRBJ1-4; size: -; V: TRBV30
CDR3: ASQDRGSAYGYT; J: TRBJ1-2; size: -; V: TRBV6-5
CDR3: ASSPPTAGSKMSSYEQY; J: TRBJ2-7; size: -; V: TRBV7-9
CDR3: SVEPGQGFHEQY; J: TRBJ2-7; size: -; V: TRBV29-1
CDR3: ASSFFAQATDQPQH; J: TRBJ1-5; size: -; V: TRBV28
CDR3: AWSLGTSGDNEQF; J: TRBJ2-1; size: -; V: TRBV30
CDR3: AAGAGGTYNEQF; J: TRBJ2-1; size: -; V: TRBV11-2
CDR3: ASSLTGFEQY; J: TRBJ2-7; size: -; V: TRBV7-9
CDR3: ASQPLRQGAYEQY; J: TRBJ2-7; size: -; V: TRBV25-1
CDR3: ASSLLEGDTEAF; J: TRBJ1-1; size: once; V: TRBV4-3
CDR3: ASSSSGDTYEQY; J: TRBJ2-7; size: -; V: TRBV28
CDR3: ASNGGSTGGLQETQY; J: TRBJ2-5; size: -; V: TRBV9
CDR3: AGLSRDTSTDTQY; J: TRBJ2-3; size: -; V: TRBV30
CDR3: ASSLAQGGYGYT; J: TRBJ1-2; size: -; V: TRBV27
CDR3: ASSRTTGVDTEAF; J: TRBJ1-1; size: once; V: TRBV5-1
CDR3: ASSGWVGGTEAF; J: TRBJ1-1; size: -; V: TRBV7-3
CDR3: ASSLVGSAEYQPQH; J: TRBJ1-5; size: -; V: TRBV27
CDR3: ASSQDTGKETQY; J: TRBJ2-5; size: -; V: TRBV5-1
CDR3: ASSLRQSYEQY; J: TRBJ2-7; size: -; V: TRBV27
CDR3: ASSPLGGSYEQY; J: TRBJ2-7; size: -; V: TRBV11-2
CDR3: ASSLMWGAEYEQY; J: TRBJ2-7; size: -; V: TRBV27
CDR3: ASSFGWEGRNEQF; J: TRBJ2-1; size: -; V: TRBV27
CDR3: ASSVWGGPNTEAF; J: TRBJ1-1; size: -; V: TRBV9
CDR3: AWRPPESYEQY; J: TRBJ2-7; size: -; V: TRBV30
CDR3: ASSFDAGESYEQY; J: TRBJ2-7; size: -; V: TRBV4-3